These 29 T cell receptor beta chains were sequenced from one sample in a study of control samples from healthy donors and cancer patients. Repertoires were generated with immunoSEQ multiplex PCR, while TCRdb's copy carries only in-frame clones and drops some. The data contain 100,000 to 150,000 clones, about 89% of them singletons. Sequencing was performed on blood. The receptor set was obtained from a man in his 60s in good health.

The chain joins TRBV24-1 to TRBJ2-3; maybe TRBD1 (6 bases). V was trimmed by 1 base and J by 4 bases, leaving 11 bases between them. Germline V gives CDR1 KGHDR, CDR2 SFDVKD. The length of the CDR3 is 15 residues. In DNA, the CDR3 is TGTGCCACCAGTGATTTAGTCAGGGGAGCAGATACGCAGTATTTT. This translates into CATSDLVRGADTQYF.

The rearrangement links TRBV5-1 to TRBJ2-4, with D tentatively TRBD1 or TRBD2 (5 bases each). V shed 2 bases and J shed 0 bases, with 15 bases lying between them. The V gene's germline CDR1 is SGHRS and CDR2 YFSETQ. This CDR3 is 17 amino acids long. The CDR3 DNA sequence: TGCGCCAGCAGCTTAGGGACGGATATATTAGCCAAAAACATTCAGTACTTC. As protein: CASSLGTDILAKNIQYF.

V is TRBV7-9 and J is TRBJ1-2, with TRBD1 matching 7 bases. Germline V gene sequence: CDR1 SEHNR, CDR2 FQNEAQ (reference sequence). The J segment lost 4 bases and the V segment lost 5 bases, leaving 10 bases of the junction unmatched. The CDR3 contains 15 residues. The CDR3 is CASSPHDRVAYGYTF. In nucleotides, the CDR3 is TGTGCCAGCAGCCCACACGACAGGGTGGCCTATGGCTACACCTTC.

The J gene is TRBJ2-6, the V gene TRBV6-1; TRBD1 matches at 7 bases. Trimming took 3 bases from V and 4 from J; bases not matched to a gene: 9. The germline CDR1 and CDR2 sequences are MNHNS and SASEGT. This CDR3 comprises 17 residues. The CDR3 here is CASSERQGRSGANVLTF. The DNA for the CDR3 is TGTGCCAGCAGTGAGAGACAGGGTAGATCGGGGGCCAACGTCCTGACTTTC.

The V gene is TRBV28, the J gene TRBJ2-7; possible D gene TRBD2, 6 bases. V lost 6 bases and J lost 2, with 23 bases in between. The CDR3 is 17 residues long. Germline CDR1 MDHEN, CDR2 SYDVKM. The CDR3 here is CASRSLGTPKSTYEQYF. In nucleotides, the CDR3 is TGTGCCAGCAGAAGTTTAGGGACTCCTAAAAGTACCTACGAGCAGTACTTC.

This chain uses TRBV24-1 with TRBJ2-3; tentative D call: TRBD1 (5 bases). The germline V and J ends were trimmed by 3 bases and 0 bases, with 9 bases remaining between them. Per the germline V gene, CDR1 is KGHDR and CDR2 is SFDVKD. The CDR3 runs to 15 residues. The CDR3 sequence: CATSDQPGSTDTQYF. Here the CDR3 DNA reads TGTGCCACCAGTGATCAGCCAGGGAGCACAGATACGCAGTATTTT.

As to this clone: The sample contains more than one DNA sequence encoding this CDR3. The chain joins TRBV15 to TRBJ1-6; 9 positions match TRBD1. Germline CDR1 and CDR2: LNHNV and YYDKDF (reference sequence). The J segment lost 10 bases and the V segment lost 3 bases, leaving 4 bases of the junction unmatched. This CDR3 region has 14 residues. CDR3 amino acids: CATSRDTGGSPLHF. In DNA, the CDR3 is TGTGCCACCAGCAGGGATACAGGGGGCTCACCCCTCCACTTT.

The V gene is TRBV7-3, the J gene TRBJ2-1; TRBD1 matches at 10 bases. CDR3 length: 14 residues. The ends lost 5 bases at V and 6 bases at J; junction bases unmatched: 4. Germline V lookup: CDR1 SGHTA, CDR2 FQGTGA. CDR3 residues: CASSGDRGVNEQFF. CDR3 coding DNA: TGTGCCAGCAGCGGGGACAGGGGAGTCAATGAGCAGTTCTTC. The full variable domain, in which reference TRBV7-3 and TRBJ2-1 provide the parts outside the CDR3, is GAGVSQTPSNKVTEKGKYVELRCDPISGHTALYWYRQSLGQGPEFLIYFQGTGAADDSGLPNDRFFAVRPEGSVSTLKIQRTERGDSAVYLCASSGDRGVNEQFFGPGTRLTVL.

The chain is built from TRBV14 and TRBJ1-1; D uncertain. The V and J ends lost 5 bases and 2 bases respectively, with 12 bases between them. The CDR3 totals 14 residues. Germline V gives CDR1 SGHDN, CDR2 FVKESK. The CDR3 spells CASSSSAGNTEAFF. Here the CDR3 DNA reads TGTGCCAGCAGCTCATCGGCGGGAAACACTGAAGCTTTCTTT. Combining the CDR3 with reference TRBV14 and TRBJ1-1 gives the whole variable domain EAGVTQFPSHSVIEKGQTVTLRCDPISGHDNLYWYRRVMGKEIKFLLHFVKESKQDESGMPNNRFLAERTGGTYSTLKVQPAELEDSGVYFCASSSSAGNTEAFFGQGTRLTVV.

This CDR3 is CASERDRSYEQYF. The CDR3 DNA sequence: TGTGCCTCTGAGAGGGACAGGAGCTACGAGCAGTACTTC. This chain connects TRBV30 to TRBJ2-7; 8 bases map to TRBD1. J gave up 3 bases and V 7 bases, and 8 bases lay outside the gene matches. The CDR3 contains 13 residues. The germline V gene has CDR1 GTSNPN and CDR2 SVGIG (reference sequence).

The gene calls are TRBV3-1 (or the pseudogene TRBV3-2) and TRBJ1-4; 7 bases line up with TRBD1. The germline V gene encodes CDR1 LGHDT and CDR2 YNNKEL (reference sequence). The CDR3 consists of 15 residues. Trimming took 2 bases from V and 7 from J; bases not matched to a gene: 7. CDR3 amino acids: CASSQPRQGTEKLFF. DNA of the CDR3: TGTGCCAGCAGCCAACCCAGACAGGGAACTGAAAAACTGTTTTTT.

V is TRBV6-5 and J is TRBJ1-2; D is possibly TRBD1 (5 bases). V was trimmed by 5 bases and J by 7 bases, leaving 17 bases between them. The germline CDR1 and CDR2 sequences are MNHEY and SVGAGI. The CDR3 is 14 amino acids. CDR3 loop: CASSNGASSSGYTF. The CDR3 DNA follows: TGTGCCAGCAGTAACGGGGCATCTAGTTCTGGCTACACCTTC.

The J gene is TRBJ2-5, the V gene TRBV7-8; 7 nucleotides match TRBD2. The V gene's germline CDR1 is SGHVS and CDR2 FQNEAQ. The CDR3 is 14 amino acids. Trimming removed 1 base from V and 5 bases from J; junction bases left unmatched: 4. As DNA, the CDR3 is TGTGCCAGCAGCTTAGTTCGGGGGGAGGAGACCCAGTACTTC. Its protein product is CASSLVRGEETQYF.

V is TRBV6-5 and J is TRBJ1-4; D unresolved. V lost 6 bases, J lost 0 bases, and 11 bases lay in between. This CDR3 region has 15 residues. Germline values: CDR1 MNHEY, CDR2 SVGAGI. For the CDR3, the DNA is TGTGCCAGCAGACGCCTGACATCAACTAATGAAAAACTGTTTTTT. Translated, it gives CASRRLTSTNEKLFF.

This sequence joins TRBV6-5 and TRBJ1-5; D ambiguous. Germline CDR1 and CDR2: MNHEY and SVGAGI. The CDR3 is 15 residues long. Trimming removed 2 bases from V and 0 bases from J, with 8 bases in between. CDR3 DNA sequence: TGTGCCAGCAGTTACGAGAGGGATAGCAATCAGCCCCAGCATTTT. Its protein product is CASSYERDSNQPQHF.

The chain is built from TRBV19 and TRBJ2-3; 7 bases fit TRBD1. The CDR3 covers 21 residues. Looked up from germline, CDR1 is LNHDA and CDR2 is SQIVND (reference sequence). The V gene end was trimmed by 2 bases and the J gene end by 0 bases; junction bases not matched to a gene: 20. This chain's CDR3 is CASSINPVGTALTTSTDTQYF. CDR3 in DNA: TGTGCCAGTAGTATAAACCCGGTTGGGACAGCTCTCACTACTAGCACAGATACGCAGTATTTT.

The chain employs TRBV28 and TRBJ1-5; 9 nucleotides match TRBD1. V shed 5 bases, J shed 3 bases, and the junction held 11 bases outside the gene matches. Germline lookup yields CDR1 MDHEN and CDR2 SYDVKM. The CDR3 has 17 amino acids. The CDR3 reads CASSLALGTGINQPQHF. The CDR3 region has the DNA TGTGCCAGCAGTCTGGCCCTCGGGACAGGGATCAATCAGCCCCAGCATTTT.

This chain uses TRBV5-1 with TRBJ1-1; 8 positions match TRBD1. This CDR3 region has 15 residues. After removal of 3 bases from V and 2 bases from J, the junction contained 6 bases not matched to a gene. The germline V gene has CDR1 SGHRS and CDR2 YFSETQ. CDR3 loop: CASSYQGQGNTEAFF. CDR3 bases: TGCGCCAGCAGCTACCAAGGACAGGGAAACACTGAAGCTTTCTTT.

This chain uses TRBV7-9 with TRBJ1-4, with a tentative D call TRBD1 (6 bases). The V end lost 0 bases, the J end lost 14 bases, and 19 bases lay between the germline ends. The CDR3 has 15 residues. CDR1 is SEHNR and CDR2 is FQNEAQ in the germline V gene (reference sequence). CDR3 nucleotides: TGTGCCAGCAGCTTAGCGGGCCAGGGGATGAAAAGGCTGTTTTTT. It specifies CASSLAGQGMKRLFF.

CDR3 sequence (DNA): TGTGCCAGCAGTTTGGGAGGGACAGACAACTATGGCTACACCTTC. It specifies CASSLGGTDNYGYTF. The chain recombines TRBV28 with TRBJ1-2; 7 bases line up with TRBD1. The germline V gene has CDR1 MDHEN and CDR2 SYDVKM. CDR3 length equals 15 residues. Losses at the gene ends were 3 bases for V and 2 bases for J; bases not matched to a gene: 6.

The rearrangement uses TRBV28 and TRBJ1-5; 8 nucleotides line up with TRBD1. Losses at the gene ends were 6 bases for V and 6 bases for J; bases not matched to a gene: 10. CDR1 is MDHEN and CDR2 is SYDVKM in the germline V gene. The CDR3 runs 15 residues. CDR3 in DNA: TGTGCCAGCAGCCTCGGACAGGGTTCAGGTCAGCCCCAGCATTTT. Translation gives CASSLGQGSGQPQHF.

V gene TRBV3-1 (or the pseudogene TRBV3-2) combines with J gene TRBJ1-2, with 7 bases aligning to TRBD1. The germline V gene encodes CDR1 LGHDT and CDR2 YNNKEL (reference sequence). The CDR3 spans 16 residues. The V gene end was trimmed by 4 bases and the J gene end by 4 bases; junction bases not matched to a gene: 12. CDR3 DNA: TGTGCCAGCAGCCGATCCCCGACAGGGACCCTCTATGGCTACACCTTC. Residues: CASSRSPTGTLYGYTF.

The V call is TRBV7-3, the J call TRBJ2-1; possible D gene TRBD2, 5 bases. The germline gives CDR1 SGHTA, CDR2 FQGTGA. Between the trimmed V and J ends, which lost 0 bases and 5 bases, there was a span of 11 bases. This CDR3 has 15 residues. CDR3 loop: CASSLTGDGNNEQFF. In nucleotides, the CDR3 is TGTGCCAGCAGCTTAACCGGGGATGGCAACAATGAGCAGTTCTTC.

The chain joins TRBV27 to TRBJ1-2, with D perhaps TRBD1 (6 bases). The CDR3 contains 14 residues. In germline, CDR1 is MNHEY, CDR2 SMNVEV (reference sequence). V was clipped by 7 bases and J by 2 bases, with 14 bases between them. This CDR3 reads CASKITGRNYGYTF. CDR3 sequence (DNA): TGTGCCAGCAAGATCACAGGGAGAAACTATGGCTACACCTTC.

This clone was counted a few times. The chain combines TRBV5-5 with TRBJ2-2; D tentatively reads TRBD1 or TRBD2 (5 bases each). Looked up from germline, CDR1 is SGHKS and CDR2 is YYEKEE (reference sequence). The CDR3 has 14 amino acids. The V and J ends lost 4 bases and 8 bases respectively, with 15 bases between them. This CDR3 reads CASSRTTGTGELFF. In nucleotides, the CDR3 is TGTGCCAGCAGCCGGACCACTGGGACGGGGGAGCTGTTTTTT.

This chain links TRBV28 with TRBJ1-2, with D uncertain. Looked up from germline, CDR1 is MDHEN and CDR2 is SYDVKM. The CDR3 is 14 amino acids. Trimming left V 2 bases short and J 8 bases short, with 15 bases between. CDR3 nucleotides: TGTGCCAGCAGTTTAATAGGAGCGGCGATCGGCTACACCTTC. Translated, it gives CASSLIGAAIGYTF.

The V gene is TRBV6-5, the J gene TRBJ1-6; tentatively, D is TRBD1 (5 bases). Germline V lookup: CDR1 MNHEY, CDR2 SVGAGI. V dropped 2 bases and J dropped 10 bases, with 12 bases sitting between them. The CDR3 contains 14 residues. The CDR3 coding sequence is TGTGCCAGCAGTTACGGGGGACGCTGGTCACCCCTCCACTTT. The encoded protein is CASSYGGRWSPLHF.

J is TRBJ1-2 and V is TRBV18; the D gene is possibly TRBD1 (6 bases). Germline-derived CDR1 and CDR2 are KGHSH and LQKENI. This CDR3 comprises 15 residues. V lost 6 bases and J 6 bases, leaving 20 bases between the germline ends. Here the CDR3 reads CASSQTRGAGNGYTF. CDR3 DNA: TGTGCCAGCTCTCAAACCCGGGGGGCAGGAAATGGCTACACCTTC.

The chain combines TRBV27 with TRBJ2-7, with 7 bases that match TRBD1. The germline V gene has CDR1 MNHEY and CDR2 SMNVEV (reference sequence). V lost 5 bases to trimming and J lost 4 bases; unmatched junction nucleotides: 14. The CDR3 is made up of 16 amino acids. The CDR3 nucleotides read TGTGCCAGCAGTCTATATAATCCGGGACAGAGATACGAGCAGTACTTC. Its translation: CASSLYNPGQRYEQYF.